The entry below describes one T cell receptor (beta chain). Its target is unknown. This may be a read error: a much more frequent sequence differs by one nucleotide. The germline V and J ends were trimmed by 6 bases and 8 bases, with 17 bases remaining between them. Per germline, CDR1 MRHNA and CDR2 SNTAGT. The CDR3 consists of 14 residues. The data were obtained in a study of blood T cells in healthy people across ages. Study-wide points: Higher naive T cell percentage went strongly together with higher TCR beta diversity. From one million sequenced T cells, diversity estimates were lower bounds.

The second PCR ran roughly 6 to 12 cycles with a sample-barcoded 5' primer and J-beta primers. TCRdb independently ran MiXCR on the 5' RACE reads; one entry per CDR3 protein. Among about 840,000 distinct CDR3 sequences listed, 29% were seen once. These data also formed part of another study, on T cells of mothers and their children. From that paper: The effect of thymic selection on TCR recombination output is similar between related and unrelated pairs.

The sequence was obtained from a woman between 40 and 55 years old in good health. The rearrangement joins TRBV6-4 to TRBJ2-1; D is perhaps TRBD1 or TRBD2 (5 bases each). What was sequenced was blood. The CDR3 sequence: CASREAGSMDEQFF. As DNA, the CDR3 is TGTGCCAGCAGGGAGGCAGGGAGCATGGATGAGCAGTTCTTC.